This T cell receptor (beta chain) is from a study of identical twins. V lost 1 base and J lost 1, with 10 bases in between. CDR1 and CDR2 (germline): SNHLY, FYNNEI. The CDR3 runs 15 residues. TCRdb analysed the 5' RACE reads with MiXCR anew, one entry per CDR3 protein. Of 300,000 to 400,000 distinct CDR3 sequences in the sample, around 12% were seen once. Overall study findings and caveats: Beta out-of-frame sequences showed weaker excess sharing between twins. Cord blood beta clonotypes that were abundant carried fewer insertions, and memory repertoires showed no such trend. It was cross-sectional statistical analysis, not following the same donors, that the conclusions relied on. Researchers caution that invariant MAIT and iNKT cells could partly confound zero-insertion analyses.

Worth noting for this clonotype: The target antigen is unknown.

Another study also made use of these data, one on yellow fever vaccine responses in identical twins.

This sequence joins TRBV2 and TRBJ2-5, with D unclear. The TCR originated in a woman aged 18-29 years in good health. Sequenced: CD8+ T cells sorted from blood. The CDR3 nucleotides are TGTGCCAGCAGTGAAGGGCACGGCGGCCAAGAGACCCAGTACTTC. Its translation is CASSEGHGGQETQYF.